Included here is one T cell receptor (beta chain) sequence, with context. Its antigen is unidentified. There are 18 residues in the CDR3. MiXCR, run by TCRdb on the 5' RACE reads, gives a single entry per CDR3 protein. The data hold approximately 550,000 distinct CDR3 sequences, with around 21% observed a single time. The data were taken from a study of T cells after yellow fever vaccination. General observations from the study: By day 5 rather than day 15, the secondary response had peaked, though it was weaker.

This chain links TRBV21-1 with TRBJ2-3; the D call of TRBD2 is as the table states it, not checked on the DNA. TRBV21-1 is deemed a pseudogene. This clonotype originated in a young man who received the YFV17D yellow fever vaccine. The specimen was PBMCs, collected 15 days after the yellow fever booster vaccination. The DNA for the CDR3 is TGTGCCAGCAGCAAATTGGGACTAGCGGGAGGGCGGACAGATACGCAGTATTTT. Its protein product is CASSKLGLAGGRTDTQYF.